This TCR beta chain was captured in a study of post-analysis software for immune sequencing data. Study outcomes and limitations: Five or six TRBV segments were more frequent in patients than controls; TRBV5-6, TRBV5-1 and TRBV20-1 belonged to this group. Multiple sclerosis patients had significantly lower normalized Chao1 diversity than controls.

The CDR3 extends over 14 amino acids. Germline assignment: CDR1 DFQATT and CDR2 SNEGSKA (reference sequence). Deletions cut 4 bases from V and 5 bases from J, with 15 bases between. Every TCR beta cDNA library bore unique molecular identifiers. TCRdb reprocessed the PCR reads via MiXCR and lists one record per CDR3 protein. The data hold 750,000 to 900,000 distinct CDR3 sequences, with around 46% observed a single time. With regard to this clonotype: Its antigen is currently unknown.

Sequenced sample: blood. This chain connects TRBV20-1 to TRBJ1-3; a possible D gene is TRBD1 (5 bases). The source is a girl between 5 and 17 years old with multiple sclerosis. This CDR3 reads CSAMTNQGRNTIYF. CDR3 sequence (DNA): TGCAGTGCTATGACAAATCAGGGCCGAAACACCATATATTTT.